This entry concerns a single T cell receptor (beta chain). Its antigen is currently not known. It has no much larger one-base neighbor in the sample; base qualities were not kept. The data belong to a study of technical replicates of blood from a handful of donors listed by TCRdb under 2017. CDR1 and CDR2 are read off the germline V gene (reference sequence) as SEHNR and FQNEAQ. Trimming leaves V shorter by 4 bases and J shorter by 2 bases, with the junction holding 6 bases beyond the gene matches. Its CDR3 holds 15 amino acids, cysteine through phenylalanine. The read is trimmed to its CDR3 DNA, 45 bases read in frame from base 1. The library was generated by the immunoSEQ multiplex PCR assay. TCRdb provides this immuneACCESS table in a form limited to in-frame rearrangements. Some clones are lacking; in checked studies, under half of them reflect an unresolved V gene, and why the rest are absent is not known. The sample records roughly 92,000 clones, approximately 95% of which are singletons. The ten largest make up around 0.3% of the sample.

Sequenced: T cells isolated from PBMCs. This chain joins TRBV7-9 to TRBJ2-7; 9 bases in the junction line up with TRBD1. This clonotype was sampled from a human donor in good health. This receptor carries the CDR3 CASSSDRGFPYEQYF. The DNA sequence is TGTGCCAGCAGCTCCGACAGGGGGTTCCCCTACGAGCAGTACTTC. The variable domain in full, with residues beyond the CDR3 obtained from the reference TRBV7-9 and TRBJ2-7 genes, is DTGVSQNPRHKITKRGQNVTFRCDPISEHNRLYWYRQTLGQGPEFLTYFQNEAQLEKSRLLSDRFSAERPKGSFSTLEIQRTEQGDSAMYLCASSSDRGFPYEQYFGPGTRLTVT.